This T cell receptor (beta chain) was obtained from a study of T cell repertoires in cytomegalovirus infection. A single record per CDR3 protein comes from TCRdb applying MiXCR to the reads. The sample includes around 320,000 distinct CDR3 sequences, approximately 9.5% of them seen just once. The CDR3 is made up of 15 amino acids. Trimming took off 0 bases at V and 7 bases at J, with 12 bases between the two ends. Looked up from germline, CDR1 is SNHLY and CDR2 is FYNNEI. The chain recombines TRBV2 with TRBJ2-2, with D perhaps TRBD2 (5 bases). The sequenced sample consisted of PBMCs. This TCR was sampled from a human donor in good health (CMV status not recorded). Some clones in this sample may be carry-over from other donors' samples. CDR3 sequence: CASSEARGYSGELFF. CDR3 DNA: TGTGCCAGCAGTGAAGCTAGAGGGTATAGCGGGGAGCTGTTTTTT.